This T cell receptor (beta chain) was retrieved from a study of technical replicates of blood from several donors. The CDR3 loop spans 15 amino acids. J was trimmed by 6 bases and V by 0 bases; bases with no gene match: 5. Germline loops: CDR1 LNHNV, CDR2 YYDKDF (reference sequence). Measured with immunoSEQ multiplex PCR; TCRdb has only the in-frame clones, and not every one. The sample lists under 85,000 clones, about nine tenths occurring once. The sample was T cells isolated from PBMCs. This clonotype was obtained from a human donor in good health. J is TRBJ1-5 and V is TRBV15; 7 bases map to TRBD1. The CDR3 DNA reads TGTGCCACCAGCAGAGAATTAGGGGGCGGTCAGCCCCAGCATTTT. Its translation: CATSRELGGGQPQHF.